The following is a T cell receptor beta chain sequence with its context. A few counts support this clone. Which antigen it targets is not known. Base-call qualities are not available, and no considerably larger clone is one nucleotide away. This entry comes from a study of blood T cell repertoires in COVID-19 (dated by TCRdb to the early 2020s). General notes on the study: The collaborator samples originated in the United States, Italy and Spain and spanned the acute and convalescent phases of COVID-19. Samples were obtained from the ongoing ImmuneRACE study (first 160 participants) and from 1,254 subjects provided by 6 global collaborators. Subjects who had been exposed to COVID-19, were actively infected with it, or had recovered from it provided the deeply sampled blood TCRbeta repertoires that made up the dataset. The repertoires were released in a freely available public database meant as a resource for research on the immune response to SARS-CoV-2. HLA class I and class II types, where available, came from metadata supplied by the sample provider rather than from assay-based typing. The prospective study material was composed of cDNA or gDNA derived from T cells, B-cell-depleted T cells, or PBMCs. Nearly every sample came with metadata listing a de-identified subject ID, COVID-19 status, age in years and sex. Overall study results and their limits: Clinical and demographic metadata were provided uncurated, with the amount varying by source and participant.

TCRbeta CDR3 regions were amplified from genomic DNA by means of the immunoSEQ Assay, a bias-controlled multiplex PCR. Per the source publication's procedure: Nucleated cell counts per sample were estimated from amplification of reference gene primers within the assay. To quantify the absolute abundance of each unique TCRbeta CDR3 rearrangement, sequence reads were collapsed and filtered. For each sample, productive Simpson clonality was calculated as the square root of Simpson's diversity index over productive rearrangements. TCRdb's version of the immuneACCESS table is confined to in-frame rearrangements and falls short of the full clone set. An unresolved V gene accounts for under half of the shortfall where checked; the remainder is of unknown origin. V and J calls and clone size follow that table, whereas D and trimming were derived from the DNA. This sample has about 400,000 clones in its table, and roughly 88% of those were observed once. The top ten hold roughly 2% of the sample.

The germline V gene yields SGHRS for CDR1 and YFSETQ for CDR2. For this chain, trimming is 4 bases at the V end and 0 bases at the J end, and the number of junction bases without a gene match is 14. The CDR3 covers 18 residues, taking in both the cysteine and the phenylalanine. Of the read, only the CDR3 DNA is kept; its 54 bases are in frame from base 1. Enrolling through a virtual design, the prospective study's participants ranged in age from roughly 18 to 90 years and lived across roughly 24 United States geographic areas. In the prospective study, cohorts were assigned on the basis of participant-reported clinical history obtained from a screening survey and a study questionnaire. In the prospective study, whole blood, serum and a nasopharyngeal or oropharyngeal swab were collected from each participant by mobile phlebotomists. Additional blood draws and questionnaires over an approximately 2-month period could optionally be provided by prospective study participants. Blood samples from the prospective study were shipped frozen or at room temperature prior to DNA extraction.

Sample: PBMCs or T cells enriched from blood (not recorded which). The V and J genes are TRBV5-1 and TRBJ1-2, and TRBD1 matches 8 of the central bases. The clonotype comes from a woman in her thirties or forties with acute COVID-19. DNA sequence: TGCGCCAGCAGCCTTACCTACCAGGGGGCTTACTCTAACTATGGCTACACCTTC. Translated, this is CASSLTYQGAYSNYGYTF.